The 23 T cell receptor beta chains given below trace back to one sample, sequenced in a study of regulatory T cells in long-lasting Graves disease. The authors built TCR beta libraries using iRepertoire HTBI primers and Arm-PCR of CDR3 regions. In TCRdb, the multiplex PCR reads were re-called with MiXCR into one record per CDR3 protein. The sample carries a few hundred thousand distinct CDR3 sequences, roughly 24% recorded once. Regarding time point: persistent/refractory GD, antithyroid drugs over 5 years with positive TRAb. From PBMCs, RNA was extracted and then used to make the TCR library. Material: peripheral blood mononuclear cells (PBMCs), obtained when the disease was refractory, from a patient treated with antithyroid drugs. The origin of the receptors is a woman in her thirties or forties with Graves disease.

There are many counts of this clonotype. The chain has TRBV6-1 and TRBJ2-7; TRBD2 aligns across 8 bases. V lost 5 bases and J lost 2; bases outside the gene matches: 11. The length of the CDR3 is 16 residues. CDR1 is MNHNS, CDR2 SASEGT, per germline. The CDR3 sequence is CASSRPSSAGAYEQYF. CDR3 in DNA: TGTGCCAGCAGTCGCCCCTCGTCAGCGGGAGCCTACGAGCAGTACTTC.

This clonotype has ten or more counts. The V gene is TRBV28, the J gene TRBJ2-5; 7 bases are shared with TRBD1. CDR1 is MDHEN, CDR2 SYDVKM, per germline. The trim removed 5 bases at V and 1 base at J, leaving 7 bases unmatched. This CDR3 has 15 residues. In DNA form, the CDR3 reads TGTGCCAGCAGTCCACGAGGGGACAGCCAAGAGACCCAGTACTTC. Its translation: CASSPRGDSQETQYF.

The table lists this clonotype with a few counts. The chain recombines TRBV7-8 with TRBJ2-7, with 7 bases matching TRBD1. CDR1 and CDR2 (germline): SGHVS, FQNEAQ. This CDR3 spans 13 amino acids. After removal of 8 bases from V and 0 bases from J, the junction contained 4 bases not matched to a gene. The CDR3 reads CASGGQSSYEQYF. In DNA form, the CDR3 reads TGTGCCAGCGGGGGACAGTCCTCCTACGAGCAGTACTTC.

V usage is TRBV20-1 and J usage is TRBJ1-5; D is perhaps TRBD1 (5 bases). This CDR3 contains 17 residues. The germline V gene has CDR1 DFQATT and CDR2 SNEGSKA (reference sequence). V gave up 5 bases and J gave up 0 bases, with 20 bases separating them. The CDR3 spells CSAHTPGTMDSNQPQHF. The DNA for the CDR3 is TGCAGTGCTCACACGCCAGGGACGATGGATAGCAATCAGCCCCAGCATTTT.

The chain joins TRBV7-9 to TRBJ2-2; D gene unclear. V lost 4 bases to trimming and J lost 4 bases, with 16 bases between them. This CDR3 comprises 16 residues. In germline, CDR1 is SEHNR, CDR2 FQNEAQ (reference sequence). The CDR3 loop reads CASSSRPGRVTGELFF. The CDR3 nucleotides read TGTGCCAGCAGCTCCCGGCCAGGCAGAGTCACCGGGGAGCTGTTTTTT. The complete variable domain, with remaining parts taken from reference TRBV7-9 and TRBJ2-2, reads DTGVSQNPRHKITKRGQNVTFRCDPISEHNRLYWYRQTLGQGPEFLTYFQNEAQLEKSRLLSDRFSAERPKGSFSTLEIQRTEQGDSAMYLCASSSRPGRVTGELFFGEGSRLTVL.

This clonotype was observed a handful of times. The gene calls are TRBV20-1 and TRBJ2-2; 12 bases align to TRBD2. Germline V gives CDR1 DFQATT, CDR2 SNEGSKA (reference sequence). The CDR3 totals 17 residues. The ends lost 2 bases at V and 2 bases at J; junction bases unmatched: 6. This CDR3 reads CSARSGGLAGNTGELFF. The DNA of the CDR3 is TGCAGTGCTAGATCGGGGGGACTAGCGGGTAACACCGGGGAGCTGTTTTTT.

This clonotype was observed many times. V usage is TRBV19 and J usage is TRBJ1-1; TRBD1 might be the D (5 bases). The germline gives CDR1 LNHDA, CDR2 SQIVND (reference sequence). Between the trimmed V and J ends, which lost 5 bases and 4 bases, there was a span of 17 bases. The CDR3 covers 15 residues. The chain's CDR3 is CASSGGRVVGTEAFF. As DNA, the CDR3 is TGTGCCAGTAGTGGTGGCAGGGTGGTGGGCACTGAAGCTTTCTTT.

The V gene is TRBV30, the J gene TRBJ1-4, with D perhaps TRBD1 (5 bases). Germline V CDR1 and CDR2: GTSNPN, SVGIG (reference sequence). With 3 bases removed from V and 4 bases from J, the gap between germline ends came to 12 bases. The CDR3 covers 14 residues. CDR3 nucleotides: TGTGCCTGGAGCCCCGGGACCCGTAATGAAAAACTGTTTTTT. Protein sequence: CAWSPGTRNEKLFF.

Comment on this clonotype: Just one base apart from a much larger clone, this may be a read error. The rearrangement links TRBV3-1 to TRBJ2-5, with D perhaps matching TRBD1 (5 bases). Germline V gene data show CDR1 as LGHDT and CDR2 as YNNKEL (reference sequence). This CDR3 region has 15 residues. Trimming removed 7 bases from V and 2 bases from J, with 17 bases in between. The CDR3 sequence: CASTPPETEQETQYF. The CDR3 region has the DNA TGTGCCAGCACCCCGCCAGAGACAGAGCAAGAGACCCAGTACTTC.

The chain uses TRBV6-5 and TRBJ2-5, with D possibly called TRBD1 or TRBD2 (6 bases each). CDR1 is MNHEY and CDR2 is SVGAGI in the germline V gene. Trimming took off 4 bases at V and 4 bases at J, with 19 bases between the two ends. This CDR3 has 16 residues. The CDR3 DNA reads TGTGCCAGCAGTTTCACAGGGACCGGGACTCGAGAGACCCAGTACTTC. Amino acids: CASSFTGTGTRETQYF.

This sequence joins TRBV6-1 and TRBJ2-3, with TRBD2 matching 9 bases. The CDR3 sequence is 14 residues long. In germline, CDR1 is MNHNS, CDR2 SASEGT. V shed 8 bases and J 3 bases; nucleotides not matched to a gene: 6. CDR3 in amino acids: CASPSLAGTDTQYF. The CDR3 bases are TGTGCCAGCCCCTCCCTAGCGGGGACAGATACGCAGTATTTT.

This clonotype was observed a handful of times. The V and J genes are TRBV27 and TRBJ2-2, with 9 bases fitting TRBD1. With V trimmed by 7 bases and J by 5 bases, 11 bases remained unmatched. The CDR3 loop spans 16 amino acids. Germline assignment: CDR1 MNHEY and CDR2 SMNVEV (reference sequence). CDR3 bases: TGTGCCAGCAAAAAACAGGGGGCGACTACAACCGGGGAGCTGTTTTTT. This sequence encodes CASKKQGATTTGELFF.

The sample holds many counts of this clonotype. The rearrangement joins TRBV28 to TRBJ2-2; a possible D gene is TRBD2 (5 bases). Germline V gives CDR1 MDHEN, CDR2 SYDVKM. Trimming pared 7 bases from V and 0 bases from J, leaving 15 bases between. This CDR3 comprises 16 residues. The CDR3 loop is CASTLTGNTNTGELFF. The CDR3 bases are TGTGCCAGCACCCTTACCGGGAATACGAACACCGGGGAGCTGTTTTTT.

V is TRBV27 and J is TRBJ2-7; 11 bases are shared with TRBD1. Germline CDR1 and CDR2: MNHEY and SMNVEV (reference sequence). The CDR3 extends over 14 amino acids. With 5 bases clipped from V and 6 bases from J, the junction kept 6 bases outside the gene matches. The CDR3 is CASSLAGTGGEQYF. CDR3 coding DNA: TGTGCCAGCAGTCTGGCCGGGACAGGGGGCGAGCAGTACTTC.

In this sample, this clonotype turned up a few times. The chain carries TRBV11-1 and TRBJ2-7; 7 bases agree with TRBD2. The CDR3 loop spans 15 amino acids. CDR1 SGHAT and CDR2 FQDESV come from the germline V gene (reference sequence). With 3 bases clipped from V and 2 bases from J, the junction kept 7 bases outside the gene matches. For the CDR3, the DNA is TGTGCCAGCAGCTTTCGTGCTAGCGGAACCTACGAGCAGTACTTC. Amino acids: CASSFRASGTYEQYF.

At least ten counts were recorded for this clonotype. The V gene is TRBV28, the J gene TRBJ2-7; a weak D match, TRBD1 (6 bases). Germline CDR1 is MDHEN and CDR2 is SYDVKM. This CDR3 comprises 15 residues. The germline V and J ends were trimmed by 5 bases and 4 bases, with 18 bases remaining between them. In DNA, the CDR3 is TGTGCCAGCAGTCTCCCTCCGGCAGGGGCGTACGAGCAGTACTTC. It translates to CASSLPPAGAYEQYF. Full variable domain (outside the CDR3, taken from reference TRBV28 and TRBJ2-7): DVKVTQSSRYLVKRTGEKVFLECVQDMDHENMFWYRQDPGLGLRLIYFSYDVKMKEKGDIPEGYSVSREKKERFSLILESASTNQTSMYLCASSLPPAGAYEQYFGPGTRLTVT.

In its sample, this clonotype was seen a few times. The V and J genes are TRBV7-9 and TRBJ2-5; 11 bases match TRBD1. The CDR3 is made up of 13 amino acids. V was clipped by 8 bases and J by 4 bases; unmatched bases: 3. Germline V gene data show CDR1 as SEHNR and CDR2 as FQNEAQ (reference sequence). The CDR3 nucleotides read TGTGCCAGCGGACAGGGGGCTGGAGAGACCCAGTACTTC. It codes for CASGQGAGETQYF. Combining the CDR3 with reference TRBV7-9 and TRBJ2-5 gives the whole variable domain DTGVSQNPRHKITKRGQNVTFRCDPISEHNRLYWYRQTLGQGPEFLTYFQNEAQLEKSRLLSDRFSAERPKGSFSTLEIQRTEQGDSAMYLCASGQGAGETQYFGPGTRLLVL.

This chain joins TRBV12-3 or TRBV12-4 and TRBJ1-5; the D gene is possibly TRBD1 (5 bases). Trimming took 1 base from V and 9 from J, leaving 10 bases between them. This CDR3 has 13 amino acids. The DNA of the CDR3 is TGTGCCAGCAGTTTAGGGGACTTTTGGCCCCAGCATTTT. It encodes CASSLGDFWPQHF.

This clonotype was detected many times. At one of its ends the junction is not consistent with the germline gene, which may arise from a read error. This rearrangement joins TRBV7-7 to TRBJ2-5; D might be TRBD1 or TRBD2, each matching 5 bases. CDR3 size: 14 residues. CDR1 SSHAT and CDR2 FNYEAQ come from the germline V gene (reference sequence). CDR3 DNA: TGTGCTAGCAGCCCGGACTGGGGCCAGGAGACCCAGTACTTC. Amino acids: CASSPDWGQETQYF.

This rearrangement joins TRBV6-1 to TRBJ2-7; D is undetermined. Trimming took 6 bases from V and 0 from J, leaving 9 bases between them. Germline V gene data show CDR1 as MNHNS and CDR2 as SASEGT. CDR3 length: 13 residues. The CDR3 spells CASSPEYSYEQYF. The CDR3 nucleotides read TGTGCCAGCAGCCCCGAGTACTCCTACGAGCAGTACTTC.

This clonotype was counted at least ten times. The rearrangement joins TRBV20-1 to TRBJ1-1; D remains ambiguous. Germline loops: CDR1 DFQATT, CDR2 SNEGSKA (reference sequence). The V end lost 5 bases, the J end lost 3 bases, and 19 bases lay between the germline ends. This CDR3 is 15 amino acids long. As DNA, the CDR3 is TGCAGTGCTTCCGACCAACGCGGGTCAGACACTGAAGCTTTCTTT. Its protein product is CSASDQRGSDTEAFF.

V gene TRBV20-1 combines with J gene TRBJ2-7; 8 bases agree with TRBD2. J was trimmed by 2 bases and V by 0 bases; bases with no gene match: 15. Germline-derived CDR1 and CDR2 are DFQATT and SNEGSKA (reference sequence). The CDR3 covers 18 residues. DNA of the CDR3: TGCAGTGCTAGAGATCTTCGGAATAGCGGGATTTCCGCCTACGAGCAGTACTTC. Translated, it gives CSARDLRNSGISAYEQYF.

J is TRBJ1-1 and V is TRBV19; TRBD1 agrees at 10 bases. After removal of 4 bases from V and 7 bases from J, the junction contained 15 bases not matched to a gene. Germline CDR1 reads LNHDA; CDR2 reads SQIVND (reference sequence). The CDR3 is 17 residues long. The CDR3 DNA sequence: TGTGCCAGTAGTACCGGGTGCGGACAGGGGGAATGGTATGAAGCTTTCTTT. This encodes CASSTGCGQGEWYEAFF.